Sequencing of this T cell receptor beta chain was carried out in a study of T cells after yellow fever vaccination. The germline V gene has CDR1 SQVTM and CDR2 ANQGSEA. Trimming left V 4 bases short and J 2 bases short, with 15 bases between. This CDR3 region has 15 residues. This clonotype was found a few times. Its antigen is not known. Each CDR3 protein is one row after TCRdb ran MiXCR on the 5' RACE reads. In the table there are 620,000 or so distinct CDR3 sequences, 10% to 15% of which are singletons. Regarding the study as a whole: Of the clonotypes, a small share occurred in both CD4 and CD8 compartments. Post-booster repertoires again held most primary-vaccination clones (about 96% CD4, roughly 88% CD8).

The J gene is TRBJ2-1, the V gene TRBV29-1; D unresolved. The sequence came from a man aged 25-45 years who received the YFV17D yellow fever vaccine. This specimen was PBMCs, taken on the day of the yellow fever booster vaccination. The DNA of the CDR3 is TGCAGCGTTGGGGTTTCCGGGCGGACCTACAATGAGCAGTTCTTC. It encodes CSVGVSGRTYNEQFF.